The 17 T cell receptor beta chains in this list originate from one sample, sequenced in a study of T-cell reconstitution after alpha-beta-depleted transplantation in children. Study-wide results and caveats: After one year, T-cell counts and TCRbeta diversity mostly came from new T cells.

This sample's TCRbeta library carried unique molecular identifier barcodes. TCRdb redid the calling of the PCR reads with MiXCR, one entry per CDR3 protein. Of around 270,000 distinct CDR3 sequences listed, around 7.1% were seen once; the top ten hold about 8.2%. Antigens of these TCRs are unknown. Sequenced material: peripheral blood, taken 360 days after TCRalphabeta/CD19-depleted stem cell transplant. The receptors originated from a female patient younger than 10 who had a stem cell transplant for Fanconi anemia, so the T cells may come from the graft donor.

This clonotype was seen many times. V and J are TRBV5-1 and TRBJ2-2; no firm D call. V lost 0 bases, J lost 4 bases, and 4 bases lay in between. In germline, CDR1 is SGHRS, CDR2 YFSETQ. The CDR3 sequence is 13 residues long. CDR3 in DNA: TGCGCCAGCAGCTTGGGCGGCACCGGGGAGCTGTTTTTT. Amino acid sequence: CASSLGGTGELFF.

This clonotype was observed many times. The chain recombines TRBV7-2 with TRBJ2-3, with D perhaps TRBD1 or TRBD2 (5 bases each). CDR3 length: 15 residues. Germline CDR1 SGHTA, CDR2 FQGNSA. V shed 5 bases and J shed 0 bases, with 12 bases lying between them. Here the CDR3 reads CASSPDRDSTDTQYF. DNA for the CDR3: TGTGCCAGCAGCCCAGACCGGGACAGCACAGATACGCAGTATTTT.

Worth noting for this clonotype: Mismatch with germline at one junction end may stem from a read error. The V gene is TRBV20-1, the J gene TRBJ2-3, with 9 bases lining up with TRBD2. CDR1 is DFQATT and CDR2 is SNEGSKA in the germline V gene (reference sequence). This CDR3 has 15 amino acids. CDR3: CSAPTLAGRTDTQCF. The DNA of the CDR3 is TGCAGTGCCCCCACCCTAGCGGGGCGCACAGATACGCAGTGTTTT.

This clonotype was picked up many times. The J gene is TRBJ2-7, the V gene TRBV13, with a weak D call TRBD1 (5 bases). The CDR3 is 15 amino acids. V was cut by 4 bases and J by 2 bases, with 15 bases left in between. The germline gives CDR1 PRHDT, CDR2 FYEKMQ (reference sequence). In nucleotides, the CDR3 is TGTGCCAGCAGCTCCCCAGGGAATTTGGCCTACGAGCAGTACTTC. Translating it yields CASSSPGNLAYEQYF.

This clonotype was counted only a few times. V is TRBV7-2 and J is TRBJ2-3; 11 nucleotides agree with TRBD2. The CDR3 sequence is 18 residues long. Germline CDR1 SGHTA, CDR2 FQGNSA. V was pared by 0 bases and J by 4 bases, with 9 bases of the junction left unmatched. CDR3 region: CASSLAFDSGGGSDTQYF. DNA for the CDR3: TGTGCCAGCAGCTTAGCTTTCGATAGCGGGGGGGGATCAGATACGCAGTATTTT.

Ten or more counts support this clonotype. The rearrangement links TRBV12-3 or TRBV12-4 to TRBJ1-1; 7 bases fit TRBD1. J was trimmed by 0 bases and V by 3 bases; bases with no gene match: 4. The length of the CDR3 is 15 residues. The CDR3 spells CASSFRQGMNTEAFF. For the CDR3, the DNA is TGTGCCAGCAGTTTCCGACAGGGAATGAACACTGAAGCTTTCTTT.

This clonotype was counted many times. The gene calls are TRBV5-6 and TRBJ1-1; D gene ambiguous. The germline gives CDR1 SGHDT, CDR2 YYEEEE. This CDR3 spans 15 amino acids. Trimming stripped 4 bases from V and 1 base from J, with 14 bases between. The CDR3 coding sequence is TGTGCCAGCAGCCGAGGATTACTACGGAACACTGAAGCTTTCTTT. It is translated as CASSRGLLRNTEAFF.

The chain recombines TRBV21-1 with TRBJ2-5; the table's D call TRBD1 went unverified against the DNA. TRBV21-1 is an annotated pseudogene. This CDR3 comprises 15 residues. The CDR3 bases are TGTGCGCAGCAGCAGGGTATCCGGGCCCAAGAGACCCAGTACTTC. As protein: CAQQQGIRAQETQYF.

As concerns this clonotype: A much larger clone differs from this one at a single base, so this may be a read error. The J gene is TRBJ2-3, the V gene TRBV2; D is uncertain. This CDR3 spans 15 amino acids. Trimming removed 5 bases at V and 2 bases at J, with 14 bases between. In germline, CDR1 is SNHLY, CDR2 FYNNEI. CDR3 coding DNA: TGTGCCAGCAGTCGGTGGATAACCCCCACAGATACGCAGTATTTT. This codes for CASSRWITPTDTQYF.

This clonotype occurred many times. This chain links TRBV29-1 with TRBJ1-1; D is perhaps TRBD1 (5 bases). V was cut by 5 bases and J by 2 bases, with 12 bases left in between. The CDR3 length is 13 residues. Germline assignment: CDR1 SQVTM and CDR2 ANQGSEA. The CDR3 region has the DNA TGCAGCGTTCAGGGTATTTTAAACACTGAAGCTTTCTTT. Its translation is CSVQGILNTEAFF.

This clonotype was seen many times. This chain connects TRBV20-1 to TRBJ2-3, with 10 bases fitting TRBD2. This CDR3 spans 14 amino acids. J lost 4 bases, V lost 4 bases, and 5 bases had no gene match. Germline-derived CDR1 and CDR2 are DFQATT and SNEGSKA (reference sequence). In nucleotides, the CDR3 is TGCAGTGCTACGGGACTAGCGATCGCAGATACGCAGTATTTT. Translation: CSATGLAIADTQYF.

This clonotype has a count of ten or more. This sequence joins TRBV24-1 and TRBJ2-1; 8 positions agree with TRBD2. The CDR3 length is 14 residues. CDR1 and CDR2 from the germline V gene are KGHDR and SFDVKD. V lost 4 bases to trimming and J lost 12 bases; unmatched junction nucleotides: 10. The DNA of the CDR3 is TGTGCCACCAGTGAGACGGGACTAGGGATAGGGCAGTTCTTC. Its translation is CATSETGLGIGQFF.

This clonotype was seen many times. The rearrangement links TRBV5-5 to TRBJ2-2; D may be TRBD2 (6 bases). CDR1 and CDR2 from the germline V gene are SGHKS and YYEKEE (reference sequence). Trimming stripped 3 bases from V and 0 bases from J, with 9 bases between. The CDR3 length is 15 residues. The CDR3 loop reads CASSYGLPNTGELFF. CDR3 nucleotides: TGTGCCAGCAGCTACGGACTACCGAACACCGGGGAGCTGTTTTTT.

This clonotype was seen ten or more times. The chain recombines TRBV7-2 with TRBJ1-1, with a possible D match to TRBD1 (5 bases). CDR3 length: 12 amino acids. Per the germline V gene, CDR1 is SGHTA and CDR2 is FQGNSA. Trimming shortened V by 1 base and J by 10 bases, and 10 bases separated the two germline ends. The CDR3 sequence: CASSLGAGRAFF. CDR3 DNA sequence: TGTGCCAGCAGCTTAGGTGCAGGGCGAGCTTTCTTT.

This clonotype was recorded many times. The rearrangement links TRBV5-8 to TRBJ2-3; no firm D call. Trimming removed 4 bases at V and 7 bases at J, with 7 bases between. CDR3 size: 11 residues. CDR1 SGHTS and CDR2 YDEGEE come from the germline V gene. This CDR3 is CASSVKHTQYF. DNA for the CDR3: TGTGCCAGCAGCGTAAAACATACGCAGTATTTT.

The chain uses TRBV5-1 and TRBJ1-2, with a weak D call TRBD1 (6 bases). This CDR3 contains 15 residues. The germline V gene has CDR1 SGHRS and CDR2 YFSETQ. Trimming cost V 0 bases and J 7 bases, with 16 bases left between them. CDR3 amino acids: CASSLVGGEVSGYTF. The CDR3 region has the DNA TGCGCCAGCAGCTTGGTTGGGGGCGAGGTCTCTGGCTACACCTTC.

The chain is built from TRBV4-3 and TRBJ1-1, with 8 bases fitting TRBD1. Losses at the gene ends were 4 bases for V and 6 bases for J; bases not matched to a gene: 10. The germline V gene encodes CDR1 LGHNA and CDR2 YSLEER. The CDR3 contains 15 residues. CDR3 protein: CASSPQGQGFAEAFF. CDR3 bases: TGCGCCAGCAGCCCTCAAGGACAGGGCTTTGCTGAAGCTTTCTTT.